One sample yielded the 32 T cell receptor beta chains listed below, sequenced in a study of T cells in Graves' hyperthyroidism and ophthalmopathy. TCR beta CDR3 sequences were amplified from RNA transcripts. The study used the HTBI primer set for a first-round RT-PCR of the TCR CDR3. TCRdb ran MiXCR on the multiplex PCR reads and lists one entry per CDR3 protein. This sample carries a few hundred thousand distinct CDR3 sequences, about 18% of them seen once, and the ten largest clones take 40% to 45%. The specimen sequenced was blood. The receptor set was obtained from a young man with Graves' ophthalmopathy.

As for this clonotype: One end of the junction does not line up with germline, which may come from a read error. The chain recombines TRBV7-3 with TRBJ2-2; D could derive from TRBD1 or TRBD2 (5 bases each). The CDR3 length is 15 residues. Germline V gene data show CDR1 as SGHTA and CDR2 as FQGTGA. This chain's CDR3 is CASSLGGGNNGELFF. In DNA, the CDR3 is TGTGCCAGCAGCTTAGGGGGTGGCAACAACGGGGAGCTGTTTTTT.

This clonotype occurred many times. The chain has TRBV7-8 and TRBJ1-1; D gene ambiguous. CDR3 length: 16 amino acids. V lost 7 bases and J lost 0, with 18 bases in between. Germline values: CDR1 SGHVS, CDR2 FQNEAQ. Here the CDR3 DNA reads TGTGCCAGCACCGTGGCGGCTGGGCAGATGAACACTGAAGCTTTCTTT. It is translated as CASTVAAGQMNTEAFF.

The rearrangement uses TRBV20-1 and TRBJ2-4, with 9 positions matching TRBD2. The germline gives CDR1 DFQATT, CDR2 SNEGSKA (reference sequence). The junction had 8 bases not matched to a gene; V was cut back by 3 bases and J by 2 bases. The CDR3 length is 16 residues. CDR3 DNA sequence: TGCAGTGCTAGGTCCGCGGGGGGGGTGTCCAAAAACATTCAGTACTTC. This codes for CSARSAGGVSKNIQYF.

This clonotype was seen ten or more times. The chain links TRBV20-1 to TRBJ2-3; 12 nucleotides line up with TRBD2. V shed 6 bases and J 0 bases; nucleotides not matched to a gene: 4. The CDR3 runs to 15 residues. The germline V gene encodes CDR1 DFQATT and CDR2 SNEGSKA (reference sequence). CDR3 sequence (DNA): TGCAGTGCCCTCACTAGCGGGGGGAGCACAGATACGCAGTATTTT. Its translation: CSALTSGGSTDTQYF.

This clonotype showed up many times. CDR3 amino acids: CAINPGTETYNEQFF. CDR3 sequence (DNA): TGTGCCATCAACCCCGGGACTGAGACCTACAATGAGCAGTTCTTC. V is TRBV2 and J is TRBJ2-1; D may be TRBD2 (6 bases). The CDR3 runs to 15 residues. With 10 bases removed from V and 2 bases from J, the gap between germline ends came to 18 bases. Germline-derived CDR1 and CDR2 are SNHLY and FYNNEI.

The V call is TRBV20-1, the J call TRBJ1-1, with 8 bases matching TRBD1. This CDR3 comprises 14 residues. CDR1 and CDR2 (germline): DFQATT, SNEGSKA (reference sequence). V shed 5 bases and J 2 bases; nucleotides not matched to a gene: 7. This chain's CDR3 is CSAAGTGTNTEAFF. CDR3 bases: TGCAGTGCTGCCGGGACAGGCACTAACACTGAAGCTTTCTTT.

The gene calls are TRBV7-9 and TRBJ1-2, with 12 bases lining up with TRBD1. V gave up 5 bases and J gave up 7 bases; unmatched junction bases: 8. In germline, CDR1 is SEHNR, CDR2 FQNEAQ (reference sequence). The CDR3 runs 15 residues. The CDR3 bases are TGTGCCAGCAGCCTGGGGACAGGGGGCGGCGGTGGCTACACCTTC. Its translation: CASSLGTGGGGGYTF.

This clonotype showed up many times. This chain links TRBV3-1 with TRBJ1-2, with 7 bases that match TRBD1. Germline V gives CDR1 LGHDT, CDR2 YNNKEL (reference sequence). The CDR3 has 14 amino acids. V shed 4 bases, J shed 3 bases, and the junction held 5 bases outside the gene matches. CDR3: CASSPSGGDYGYTF. Written as DNA, the CDR3 is TGTGCCAGCAGCCCGTCAGGGGGAGACTATGGCTACACCTTC.

This clonotype showed up many times. V is TRBV24-1 and J is TRBJ1-1, with D possibly being TRBD1 (6 bases). Germline CDR1 and CDR2: KGHDR and SFDVKD. The CDR3 loop spans 13 amino acids. The ends were cut back, 4 bases at V and 6 bases at J, with 11 bases in the middle. The chain's CDR3 is CATSDTTGSEAFF. CDR3 in DNA: TGTGCCACCAGTGACACTACAGGGTCTGAAGCTTTCTTT.

The sample holds many counts of this clonotype. The chain recombines TRBV14 with TRBJ2-5; D uncertain. In germline, CDR1 is SGHDN, CDR2 FVKESK. The V end lost 0 bases, the J end lost 5 bases, and 13 bases lay between the germline ends. The CDR3 runs to 15 residues. CDR3 DNA: TGTGCCAGCAGCCAAGATATACACAGATCCGAGACCCAGTACTTC. Its protein product is CASSQDIHRSETQYF.

This CDR3 reads CASYSGGEGTQYF. The CDR3 DNA reads as TGTGCCAGCTATAGCGGGGGGGAAGGTACCCAGTACTTC. The chain carries TRBV2 and TRBJ2-5; TRBD2 matches at 11 bases. J lost 8 bases, V lost 8 bases, and 7 bases had no gene match. CDR1 and CDR2 (germline): SNHLY, FYNNEI. This CDR3 region has 13 residues. Full variable domain (rest looked up from reference TRBV2 and TRBJ2-5): EPEVTQTPSHQVTQMGQEVILRCVPISNHLYFYWYRQILGQKVEFLVSFYNNEISEKSEIFDDQFSVERPDGSNFTLKIRSTKLEDSAMYFCASYSGGEGTQYFGPGTRLLVL.

This clonotype was counted only a few times. The chain uses TRBV6-1 and TRBJ1-1; D uncertain. The CDR3 loop spans 11 amino acids. CDR1 is MNHNS, CDR2 SASEGT, per germline. V lost 6 bases, J lost 6 bases, and 8 bases lay in between. CDR3 sequence reads: CASSPPAEAFF. The DNA of the CDR3 is TGTGCCAGCAGCCCCCCGGCTGAAGCTTTCTTT.

This clonotype was seen at least ten times. The V gene is TRBV20-1, the J gene TRBJ2-7; 8 positions agree with TRBD1. J was trimmed by 5 bases and V by 6 bases; bases with no gene match: 3. The CDR3 has 11 amino acids. Germline V gene data show CDR1 as DFQATT and CDR2 as SNEGSKA (reference sequence). CDR3 region: CSASTGDEQYF. In DNA form, the CDR3 reads TGCAGTGCCTCGACAGGGGACGAGCAGTACTTC.

This clonotype was seen repeatedly, ten times or more. This chain connects TRBV12-3 or TRBV12-4 to TRBJ2-2; D possibly matches TRBD1 or TRBD2 (6 bases each). The CDR3 extends over 16 amino acids. V was clipped by 5 bases and J by 5 bases, with 18 bases between them. CDR3 nucleotides: TGTGCCAGCAGTAGCCTGTCGGGGGCCGCTACCGGGGAGCTGTTTTTT. Translation: CASSSLSGAATGELFF.

This clonotype was seen repeatedly, ten times or more. The genes are TRBV2 and TRBJ2-7; D not resolved. The CDR3 sequence is 10 residues long. Trimming shortened V by 6 bases and J by 6 bases, and 6 bases separated the two germline ends. The germline V gene has CDR1 SNHLY and CDR2 FYNNEI. The CDR3 region has the DNA TGTGCCAGCAGCAAGGGCGAGCAGTACTTC. It is translated as CASSKGEQYF.

Comment on this clonotype: A much larger clone is a single base away; this may be a read error. Given the absence of the conserved phenylalanine or tryptophan at the CDR3 end, a read error is likely. The CDR3 region is CASSLEWALNTEAFL. CDR3 sequence (DNA): TGTGCCAGCAGTTTAGAGTGGGCTTTGAACACTGAAGCTTTCCTT. The chain recombines TRBV12-3 or TRBV12-4 with TRBJ1-1; D remains ambiguous. The V and J ends lost 1 base and 0 bases respectively, with 9 bases between them. The CDR3 runs to 15 residues.

The CDR3 here is CSAEKDGTQYF. The CDR3 DNA reads as TGCAGTGCCGAAAAGGACGGTACCCAGTACTTC. J is TRBJ2-5 and V is TRBV20-1; the D is unclear. Trimming shortened V by 6 bases and J by 8 bases, and 13 bases separated the two germline ends. There are 11 residues in the CDR3. CDR1 DFQATT and CDR2 SNEGSKA come from the germline V gene (reference sequence).

This clonotype was recorded at least ten times. In nucleotides, the CDR3 is TGCAGTGCGACTCGGACAGGGGTGTTGAATTCACCCCTCCACTTT. Protein sequence: CSATRTGVLNSPLHF. The chain uses TRBV20-1 and TRBJ1-6; 9 bases agree with TRBD1. The CDR3 runs 15 residues. The J segment lost 7 bases and the V segment lost 6 bases, leaving 10 bases of the junction unmatched. Germline V gives CDR1 DFQATT, CDR2 SNEGSKA (reference sequence).

The chain recombines TRBV6-2 or TRBV6-3 with TRBJ2-7; D unresolved. The germline V gene has CDR1 MNHEY and CDR2 SVGEGT. This CDR3 has 12 residues. V was pared by 5 bases and J by 4 bases, with 9 bases between. The CDR3 coding sequence is TGTGCCAGCAGTGAGTCGAAATACGAGCAGTACTTC. Translating it yields CASSESKYEQYF.

This clonotype was counted at least ten times. This chain joins TRBV12-3 or TRBV12-4 and TRBJ2-7; TRBD1 aligns across 8 bases. The trim removed 7 bases at V and 5 bases at J, leaving 10 bases unmatched. The length of the CDR3 is 14 residues. The CDR3 spells CASTPGTGRDEQYF. Here the CDR3 DNA reads TGTGCCAGCACCCCCGGGACAGGTCGGGACGAGCAGTACTTC.

There are a few counts of this clonotype. This chain uses TRBV27 with TRBJ1-1, with D hard to call. The length of the CDR3 is 14 residues. With 7 bases removed from V and 4 bases from J, the gap between germline ends came to 16 bases. The germline V gene encodes CDR1 MNHEY and CDR2 SMNVEV (reference sequence). The CDR3 bases are TGTGCCAGCACCCCCAGTCTCTCCGGCACTGAAGCTTTCTTT. Encoded protein: CASTPSLSGTEAFF.

The rearrangement links TRBV15 to TRBJ2-7; 7 bases fit TRBD1. CDR3 length: 15 residues. Germline trimming cut 4 bases from V and 0 bases from J; bases unmatched to any gene: 6. Germline assignment: CDR1 LNHNV and CDR2 YYDKDF (reference sequence). In DNA form, the CDR3 reads TGTGCCACCAGCACGGCCACAGGGGTCTCCTACGAGCAGTACTTC. Its translation: CATSTATGVSYEQYF. The entire variable domain, with the rest obtained from reference TRBV15 and TRBJ2-7, is as follows: DAMVIQNPRYQVTQFGKPVTLSCSQTLNHNVMYWYQQKSSQAPKLLFHYYDKDFNNEADTPDNFQSRRPNTSFCFLDIRSPGLGDTAMYLCATSTATGVSYEQYFGPGTRLTVT.

This clonotype has a count of ten or more. The CDR3 nucleotides are TGTGCCAGCAGCGAACCGGGACAGGGGATCACAGATACGCAGTATTTT. It translates to CASSEPGQGITDTQYF. The V call is TRBV13, the J call TRBJ2-3; 10 nucleotides agree with TRBD1. The CDR3 runs to 16 residues. CDR1 and CDR2 (germline): PRHDT, FYEKMQ (reference sequence). The ends lost 5 bases at V and 2 bases at J; junction bases unmatched: 7.

The CDR3 nucleotides read TGTGCCAGTAGCAGTCAGATTTACGAGACCCAGTACTTC. It yields the protein CASSSQIYETQYF. The J gene is TRBJ2-5, the V gene TRBV19, with unresolved D. The CDR3 runs 13 residues. CDR1 LNHDA and CDR2 SQIVND come from the germline V gene (reference sequence). V was pared by 6 bases and J by 5 bases, with 13 bases between. Full variable domain (remainder filled in from reference TRBV19 and TRBJ2-5): DGGITQSPKYLFRKEGQNVTLSCEQNLNHDAMYWYRQDPGQGLRLIYYSQIVNDFQKGDIAEGYSVSREKKESFPLTVTSAQKNPTAFYLCASSSQIYETQYFGPGTRLLVL.

This clonotype came up many times. The genes are TRBV20-1 and TRBJ1-5; 9 bases map to TRBD1. Germline V lookup: CDR1 DFQATT, CDR2 SNEGSKA (reference sequence). The junction had 6 bases not matched to a gene; V was cut back by 1 base and J by 8 bases. This CDR3 spans 14 amino acids. This CDR3 is CSARGQTGGEPQHF. CDR3 bases: TGCAGTGCTAGAGGCCAGACAGGGGGGGAGCCCCAGCATTTT.

The chain combines TRBV27 with TRBJ1-3; D might be TRBD1 (6 bases). The ends were cut back, 4 bases at V and 2 bases at J, with 27 bases in the middle. The CDR3 totals 20 residues. The germline CDR1 and CDR2 sequences are MNHEY and SMNVEV (reference sequence). Written as DNA, the CDR3 is TGTGCCAGCAGTTCCCCTTGGCGGGACACCCCCTTTGGTCCTGGAAACACCATATATTTT. Amino acids: CASSSPWRDTPFGPGNTIYF.

This clonotype was seen more than once but under ten times. The J gene is TRBJ2-3, the V gene TRBV6-2 or TRBV6-3; 11 bases match TRBD1. Trimming cost V 6 bases and J 5 bases; bases outside gene matches: 10. This CDR3 region has 16 residues. The germline V gene encodes CDR1 MNHEY and CDR2 SVGEGT. The CDR3 here is CASRSTGTGGGDTQYF. For the CDR3, the DNA is TGTGCCAGCAGATCTACCGGGACAGGGGGAGGAGATACGCAGTATTTT.

At least ten counts were recorded for this clonotype. The chain recombines TRBV10-3 with TRBJ1-1; 7 bases agree with TRBD1. Looked up from germline, CDR1 is ENHRY and CDR2 is SYGVKD. The CDR3 totals 14 residues. In DNA, the CDR3 is TGTGCAAACCGCCCAGACAGGGAGTCTGCTGAAGCTTTCTTT. Its protein is CANRPDRESAEAFF.

The chain links TRBV3-1 to TRBJ2-7, with D possibly called TRBD1 or TRBD2 (5 bases each). CDR1 is LGHDT, CDR2 YNNKEL, per germline (reference sequence). The CDR3 loop spans 15 amino acids. The V gene lost 6 bases and the J gene lost 0 bases, with 15 bases spanning the gap. CDR3 loop: CASSRLPGLSYEQYF. In DNA, the CDR3 is TGTGCCAGCAGTCGCCTGCCGGGGCTCTCCTACGAGCAGTACTTC.

The chain couples TRBV11-2 to TRBJ2-5, with a possible D match to TRBD2 (7 bases). This CDR3 comprises 16 residues. V lost 2 bases to trimming and J lost 1 base, with 14 bases between them. Germline CDR1 is SGHAT and CDR2 is FQNNGV. CDR3 sequence reads: CASSLLEGGVQETQYF. The CDR3 nucleotides read TGTGCCAGCAGCTTATTGGAGGGGGGGGTCCAAGAGACCCAGTACTTC.

This clonotype was observed many times. This sequence joins TRBV7-9 and TRBJ1-1, with 7 positions matching TRBD1. The V and J ends lost 5 bases and 8 bases, in that order; junction bases with no gene match: 8. Per germline, CDR1 SEHNR and CDR2 FQNEAQ (reference sequence). The CDR3 loop spans 13 amino acids. The CDR3 nucleotides are TGTGCCAGCAGCCCCAGCGGGACAGCCGAAGCTTTCTTT. Its translation is CASSPSGTAEAFF. Full variable domain (outside the CDR3, taken from reference TRBV7-9 and TRBJ1-1): DTGVSQNPRHKITKRGQNVTFRCDPISEHNRLYWYRQTLGQGPEFLTYFQNEAQLEKSRLLSDRFSAERPKGSFSTLEIQRTEQGDSAMYLCASSPSGTAEAFFGQGTRLTVV.

This chain connects TRBV20-1 to TRBJ2-2, with D perhaps matching TRBD2 (5 bases). This CDR3 spans 13 amino acids. Germline V gives CDR1 DFQATT, CDR2 SNEGSKA (reference sequence). V lost 3 bases to trimming and J lost 4 bases, with 9 bases between them. The CDR3 DNA reads as TGCAGTGCTAGCGGACTGACCACCGGGGAGCTGTTTTTT. Its translation is CSASGLTTGELFF.